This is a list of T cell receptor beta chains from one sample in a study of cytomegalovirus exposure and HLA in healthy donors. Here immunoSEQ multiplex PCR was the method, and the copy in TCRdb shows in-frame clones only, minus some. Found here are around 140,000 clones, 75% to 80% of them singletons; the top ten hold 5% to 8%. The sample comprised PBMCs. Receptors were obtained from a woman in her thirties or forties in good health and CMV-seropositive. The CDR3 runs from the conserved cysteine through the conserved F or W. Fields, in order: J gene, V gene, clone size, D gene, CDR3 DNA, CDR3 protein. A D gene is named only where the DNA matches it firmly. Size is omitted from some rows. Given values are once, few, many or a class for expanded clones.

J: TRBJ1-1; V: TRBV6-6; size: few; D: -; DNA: TGTGCCAGCAGTCCCGTATCTGAAGCTTTCTTT; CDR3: CASSPVSEAFF
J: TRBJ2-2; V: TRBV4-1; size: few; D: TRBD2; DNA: TGCGCCAGCAGCCAAGAGATAGCGGGAGCCCTCCGCGGGGAGCTGTTTTTT; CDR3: CASSQEIAGALRGELFF
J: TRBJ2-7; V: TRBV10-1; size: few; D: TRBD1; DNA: TGCGCCAGCAGTGCGGGACAGGGCACGAGGGAGCAGTACTTC; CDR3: CASSAGQGTREQYF
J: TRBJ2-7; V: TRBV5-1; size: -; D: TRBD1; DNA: TGCGCCAGCAGCTCCCCCGACAGGGGGCTTTACGAGCAGTACTTC; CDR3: CASSSPDRGLYEQYF
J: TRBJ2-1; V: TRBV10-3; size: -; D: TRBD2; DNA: TGTGCCATCAGTGACCGACTAGCGGGAGGGTTAGGTGAGCAGTTCTTC; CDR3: CAISDRLAGGLGEQFF
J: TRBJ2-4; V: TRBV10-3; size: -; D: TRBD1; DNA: TGTGCCATCGCTAGGCCAGGGGGAAACATTCAGTACTTC; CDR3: CAIARPGGNIQYF
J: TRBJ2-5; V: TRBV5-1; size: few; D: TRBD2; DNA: TGCGCCAGCAGCTTGGAAGGGGAGGGCGAGACCCAGTACTTC; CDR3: CASSLEGEGETQYF
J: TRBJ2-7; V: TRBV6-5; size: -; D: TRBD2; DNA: TGTGCCAGCAGTTTGGGGGGACTACCCCACCAAGAGCAGTACTTC; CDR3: CASSLGGLPHQEQYF
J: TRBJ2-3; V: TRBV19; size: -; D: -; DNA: TGTGCCAGTAGTAAAGGAGGATTCACAGATACGCAGTATTTT; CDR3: CASSKGGFTDTQYF
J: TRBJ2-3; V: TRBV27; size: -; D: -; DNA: TGTGCCAGCAGGTCGACAGGCACAGATACGCAGTATTTT; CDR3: CASRSTGTDTQYF
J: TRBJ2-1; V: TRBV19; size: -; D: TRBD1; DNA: TGTGCCAGTAGTATAGCCCCAGGGGGGCAGTTCTTC; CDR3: CASSIAPGGQFF
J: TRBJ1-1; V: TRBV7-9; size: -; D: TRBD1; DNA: TGTGCCTGGACAGGGGCCCGCGAGGACACTGAAGCTTTCTTT; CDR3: CAWTGAREDTEAFF
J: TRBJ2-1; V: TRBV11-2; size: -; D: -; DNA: TGTGCCAGCAGCTTAGGGACTTTGAGTGAGCAGTTCTTC; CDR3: CASSLGTLSEQFF
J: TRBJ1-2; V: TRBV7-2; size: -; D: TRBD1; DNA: TGTGCCAGCAGCTTACCGGGACAGAACTATGGCTACACCTTC; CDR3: CASSLPGQNYGYTF
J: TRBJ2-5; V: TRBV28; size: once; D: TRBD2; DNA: TGTGCCAGCAGTTCCCCATCGACTAGCGGGAGAGGGGGAGAGACCCAGTACTTC; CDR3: CASSSPSTSGRGGETQYF
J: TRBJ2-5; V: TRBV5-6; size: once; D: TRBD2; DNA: TGTGCCAGCAGCCGGTTCACTAGCGGCCAAGAGACCCAGTACTTC; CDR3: CASSRFTSGQETQYF
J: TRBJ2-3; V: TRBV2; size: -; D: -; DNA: TGTGCCAGCGACTCAGGGGCAACCACAGATACGCAGTATTTT; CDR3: CASDSGATTDTQYF
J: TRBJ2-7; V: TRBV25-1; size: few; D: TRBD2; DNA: TGTGCCAGCAGTCCTACCCAAGGACTAGCGGGCGACTACGAGCAGTACTTC; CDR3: CASSPTQGLAGDYEQYF
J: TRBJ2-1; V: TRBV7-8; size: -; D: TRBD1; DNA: TGTGCCAGCAGCCAAAGAGTTGGGACAGAGTACAATGAGCAGTTCTTC; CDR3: CASSQRVGTEYNEQFF
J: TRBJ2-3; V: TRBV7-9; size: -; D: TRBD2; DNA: TGTGCCAGCAGCCCGACTAGCGGGTGGGCAGATACGCAGTATTTT; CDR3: CASSPTSGWADTQYF
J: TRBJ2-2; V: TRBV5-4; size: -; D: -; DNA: TGTGCCAGCAGCCCCCCCGCGGGGCGGGTCACCGGGGAGCTGTTTTTT; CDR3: CASSPPAGRVTGELFF
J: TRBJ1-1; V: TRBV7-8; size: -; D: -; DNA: TGTGCCAGCAGCTTAGAGGGACAACTACCTATAACTTTCTTT; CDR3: CASSLEGQLPITFF
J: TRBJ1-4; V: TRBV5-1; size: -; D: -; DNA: TGCGCCAGCAGCTTTGGTCAGGGCGTCGCAACTAATGAAAAACTGTTTTTT; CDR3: CASSFGQGVATNEKLFF
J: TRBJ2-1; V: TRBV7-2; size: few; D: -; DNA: TGTGCCAGCAGGCAAGGGGCGGGAAGTGAGCAGTTCTTC; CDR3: CASRQGAGSEQFF
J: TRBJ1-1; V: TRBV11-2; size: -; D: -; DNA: TGTGCCAGCAGCTTAGATCAGCCGGGGAGGAGCACTGAAGCTTTCTTT; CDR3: CASSLDQPGRSTEAFF
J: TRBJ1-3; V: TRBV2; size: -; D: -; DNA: TGTGCCAGCAGCGCAGTTTCAGGGCGCGGAAACACCATATATTTT; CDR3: CASSAVSGRGNTIYF
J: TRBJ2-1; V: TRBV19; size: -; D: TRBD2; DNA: TGTGCCAGTAGTACTGAGCGGGGGCTCCTGGTCTACAATGAGCAGTTCTTC; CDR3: CASSTERGLLVYNEQFF
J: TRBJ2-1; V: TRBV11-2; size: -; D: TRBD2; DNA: TGTGCCAGCAGCGGTACTAGCGGGAAACCCTCCTACAATGAGCAGTTCTTC; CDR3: CASSGTSGKPSYNEQFF
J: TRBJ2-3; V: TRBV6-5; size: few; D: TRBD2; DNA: TGTGCCAGCAGTTCCCTAAAAGCGGGAGGCACAGATACGCAGTATTTT; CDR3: CASSSLKAGGTDTQYF
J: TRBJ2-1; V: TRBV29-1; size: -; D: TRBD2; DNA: TGCAGCGTGGGGGGACTAGCTAGCGGCAATGAGCAGTTCTTC; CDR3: CSVGGLASGNEQFF
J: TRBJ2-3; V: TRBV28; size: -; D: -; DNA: TGTGCCAGCAGTCACGCCGGGATGGGGACAGATACGCAGTATTTT; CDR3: CASSHAGMGTDTQYF
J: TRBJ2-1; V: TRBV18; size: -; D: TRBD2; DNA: TGTGCCAGCTCACCACGGGAGACTAGCGGGTTCCGCCCCTTCGGTGAGCAGTTCTTC; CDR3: CASSPRETSGFRPFGEQFF
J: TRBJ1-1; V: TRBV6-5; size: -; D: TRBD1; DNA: TGTGCCAGCAGCCATAATTCAGGGGGCCGAGGTGAAGCTTTCTTT; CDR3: CASSHNSGGRGEAFF
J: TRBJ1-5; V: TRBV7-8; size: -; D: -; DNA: TGTGCCAGCAGCTTAGTCCGGAGGGGTAGCAATCAGCCCCAGCATTTT; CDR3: CASSLVRRGSNQPQHF